This passage covers 26 T cell receptor beta chains from one sample sequenced in a study of T cells in Graves' hyperthyroidism and ophthalmopathy. Amplification of TCR beta CDR3 regions was performed using RNA transcripts as template. Carried out on the TCR CDR3, a first-round RT-PCR used the HTBI primer set. TCRdb re-called the multiplex PCR reads through MiXCR, storing one row per CDR3 protein. The sample contains about 50,000 distinct CDR3 sequences, 49% of which appear only once. Sample: peripheral blood or thyroid tissue (not recorded which). The origin of the receptors is a woman aged 45-65 years with Graves' hyperthyroidism.

The rearrangement joins TRBV10-3 to TRBJ2-7; possibly TRBD1 for D (6 bases). This CDR3 contains 14 residues. Trimming stripped 8 bases from V and 5 bases from J, with 19 bases between. CDR1 is ENHRY, CDR2 SYGVKD, per germline. The CDR3 protein is CAIGDLQGTDEQYF. The CDR3 coding sequence is TGTGCCATCGGCGATCTTCAGGGGACGGACGAGCAGTACTTC.

The genes are TRBV6-2 or TRBV6-3 and TRBJ1-5; TRBD1 aligns across 11 bases. The V gene's germline CDR1 is MNHEY and CDR2 SVGEGT. The CDR3 runs 12 residues. The CDR3 sequence: CATGQGDQPQHF. The CDR3 DNA follows: TGTGCGACGGGACAGGGGGATCAGCCCCAGCATTTT.

As to this clonotype: A read error may be the cause here, since a much bigger clone is one base away. The chain uses TRBV11-2 and TRBJ1-1; no definite D call. The CDR3 spans 13 residues. The V gene's germline CDR1 is SGHAT and CDR2 FQNNGV. V was cut by 1 base and J by 2 bases, with 5 bases left in between. The CDR3 DNA reads as TGTGCCAGCAGCTTAGGCATAAACACTGAAGCTTTCTTT. It encodes CASSLGINTEAFF. Full variable domain (missing parts from reference TRBV11-2 and TRBJ1-1): EAGVAQSPRYKIIEKRQSVAFWCNPISGHATLYWYQQILGQGPKLLIQFQNNGVVDDSQLPKDRFSAERLKGVDSTLKIQPAKLEDSAVYLCASSLGINTEAFFGQGTRLTVV.

The gene calls are TRBV7-9 and TRBJ1-1; the D is unclear. V was pared by 1 base and J by 4 bases, with 13 bases between. The CDR3 loop spans 15 amino acids. The germline CDR1 and CDR2 sequences are SEHNR and FQNEAQ (reference sequence). CDR3: CASSLEAGIVTEAFF. The CDR3 DNA sequence: TGTGCCAGCAGCTTAGAAGCGGGGATTGTCACTGAAGCTTTCTTT.

This chain uses TRBV7-2 with TRBJ2-7; 11 nucleotides match TRBD2. CDR3 length: 14 residues. CDR1 SGHTA and CDR2 FQGNSA come from the germline V gene. V shed 5 bases, J shed 3 bases, and the junction held 3 bases outside the gene matches. The DNA of the CDR3 is TGTGCCAGCAGCAAGACTAGCGGGGACTACGAGCAGTACTTC. Its protein product is CASSKTSGDYEQYF.

The chain recombines TRBV6-2 or TRBV6-3 with TRBJ2-3; D gene uncertain. Germline loops: CDR1 MNHEY, CDR2 SVGEGT. Between the trimmed V and J ends, which lost 4 bases and 2 bases, there was a span of 13 bases. The CDR3 has 15 residues. Written as DNA, the CDR3 is TGTGCCAGCAGTTCTAAGGGCCTACACACAGATACGCAGTATTTT. This gives the protein CASSSKGLHTDTQYF.

The chain joins TRBV7-6 to TRBJ2-7, with TRBD1 matching 8 bases. Trimming took 5 bases from V and 3 from J; bases not matched to a gene: 6. The germline V gene encodes CDR1 SGHVS and CDR2 FNYEAQ. This CDR3 has 14 amino acids. Written as DNA, the CDR3 is TGTGCCAGCAGCCGGACAGGGCTCTTCTACGAGCAGTACTTC. It yields the protein CASSRTGLFYEQYF.

In the case of this clonotype: It is likely a read error, because the conserved phenylalanine at the end of the CDR3 is missing. The DNA is left out, because the CDR3 cannot be placed on it with certainty; the CDR3 is given as TCRdb lists it. The rearrangement joins TRBV10-3 to TRBJ2-5; TRBD2 is the table's D call, not checked against the DNA. CDR1 ENHRY and CDR2 SYGVKD come from the germline V gene. With termini counted, the CDR3 has 14 amino acids. The CDR3 reads CAISESRLAGSITY.

This clonotype was counted a few times. V is TRBV20-1 and J is TRBJ2-4; 7 bases are a match to TRBD1. V lost 0 bases to trimming and J lost 2 bases; unmatched junction nucleotides: 10. CDR1 DFQATT and CDR2 SNEGSKA come from the germline V gene (reference sequence). This CDR3 is built from 17 residues. Here the CDR3 reads CSARDSDRVGPKNIQYF. In DNA, the CDR3 is TGCAGTGCTAGAGATTCCGACAGGGTGGGACCCAAAAACATTCAGTACTTC.

This clonotype was counted many times. The chain uses TRBV19 and TRBJ1-5, with 9 nucleotides matching TRBD1. CDR1 and CDR2 (germline): LNHDA, SQIVND (reference sequence). This CDR3 spans 14 amino acids. With V trimmed by 5 bases and J by 9 bases, 8 bases remained unmatched. CDR3 DNA: TGTGCCAGTAGTGGGGACAGGGAGATGTGGCCCCAGCATTTT. Its translation: CASSGDREMWPQHF.

This clonotype appeared many times. V and J are TRBV10-3 and TRBJ1-4; no clear D gene. Per the germline V gene, CDR1 is ENHRY and CDR2 is SYGVKD. V dropped 2 bases and J dropped 0 bases, with 7 bases sitting between them. The length of the CDR3 is 15 residues. The CDR3 DNA reads TGTGCCATCAGTGAGACGGACGCAACTAATGAAAAACTGTTTTTT. It specifies CAISETDATNEKLFF.

In its sample, this clonotype was seen many times. The V call is TRBV10-3, the J call TRBJ2-1, with D maybe TRBD1 (6 bases). V lost 3 bases and J 6 bases, leaving 6 bases between the germline ends. The CDR3 totals 12 residues. Per germline, CDR1 ENHRY and CDR2 SYGVKD. The CDR3 here is CAISDRGNEQFF. As DNA, the CDR3 is TGTGCCATCAGTGACAGGGGCAATGAGCAGTTCTTC.

This clonotype was seen only a few times. The V and J genes are TRBV20-1 and TRBJ2-2; 9 bases line up with TRBD1. The CDR3 length is 12 residues. Germline CDR1 reads DFQATT; CDR2 reads SNEGSKA (reference sequence). Trimming at V came to 7 bases and at J to 7 bases, leaving 4 bases not matched to a gene. CDR3 sequence (DNA): TGCAGTGTAGGGGGACAGGGCGGGGAGCTGTTTTTT. Residues: CSVGGQGGELFF.

Within the sample, this clonotype is medium-sized. J is TRBJ2-6 and V is TRBV20-1, with 7 bases fitting TRBD2. The CDR3 is made up of 14 amino acids. After removal of 5 bases from V and 0 bases from J, the junction contained 1 base not matched to a gene. Germline CDR1 reads DFQATT; CDR2 reads SNEGSKA (reference sequence). The CDR3 is CSAAGDSGANVLTF. The CDR3 bases are TGCAGTGCTGCGGGGGACTCTGGGGCCAACGTCCTGACTTTC.

Many counts were recorded for this clonotype. V usage is TRBV7-2 and J usage is TRBJ2-2, with D uncertain. CDR3 length: 13 amino acids. V was shortened by 3 bases and J by 3 bases, with 5 bases between the two germline ends. CDR1 and CDR2 (germline): SGHTA, FQGNSA. CDR3 DNA: TGTGCCAGCAGCTTCACGGACACCGGGGAGCTGTTTTTT. Encoded protein: CASSFTDTGELFF.

V is TRBV5-6 and J is TRBJ2-6; TRBD2 matches 10 bases. V shed 1 base, J shed 0 bases, and the junction held 4 bases outside the gene matches. This CDR3 is 18 amino acids long. Germline V lookup: CDR1 SGHDT, CDR2 YYEEEE. The CDR3 DNA follows: TGTGCCAGCAGCTTGACTAGCGGGATAGTCTCTGGGGCCAACGTCCTGACTTTC. Residues: CASSLTSGIVSGANVLTF. Drawing the rest from reference TRBV5-6 and TRBJ2-6, the complete variable domain is DAGVTQSPTHLIKTRGQQVTLRCSPKSGHDTVSWYQQALGQGPQFIFQYYEEEERQRGNFPDRFSGHQFPNYSSELNVNALLLGDSALYLCASSLTSGIVSGANVLTFGAGSRLTVL.

This clonotype was recorded many times. The rearrangement joins TRBV12-3 or TRBV12-4 to TRBJ2-3; no reliable D call. The CDR3 sequence is 15 residues long. The V gene lost 6 bases and the J gene lost 6 bases, with 19 bases spanning the gap. CDR3 sequence: CASSPSSGTSDTQYF. The CDR3 nucleotides are TGTGCCAGCAGCCCGTCCTCGGGTACATCGGATACGCAGTATTTT.

This clonotype was seen a few times. The J gene is TRBJ1-2, the V gene TRBV5-1, with TRBD1 identical over 7 bases. After removal of 2 bases from V and 5 bases from J, the junction contained 6 bases not matched to a gene. Germline CDR1 SGHRS, CDR2 YFSETQ. This CDR3 has 14 residues. The CDR3 region has the DNA TGCGCCAGCAGCTTCACCACACAGGGGTATGGCTACACCTTC. This sequence encodes CASSFTTQGYGYTF.

There are many counts of this clonotype. The CDR3 bases are TGTGCCAGCAGCGGGAAATATAATTCACCCCTCCACTTT. Its protein is CASSGKYNSPLHF. V gene TRBV14 combines with J gene TRBJ1-6, with D unresolved. Germline V lookup: CDR1 SGHDN, CDR2 FVKESK. The CDR3 extends over 13 amino acids. V lost 5 bases to trimming and J lost 4 bases, with 6 bases between them. The full variable domain, with the rest looked up from reference TRBV14 and TRBJ1-6, is EAGVTQFPSHSVIEKGQTVTLRCDPISGHDNLYWYRRVMGKEIKFLLHFVKESKQDESGMPNNRFLAERTGGTYSTLKVQPAELEDSGVYFCASSGKYNSPLHFGNGTRLTVT.

A note on this clonotype: One base away lies a much larger clone, so this may be a sequencing read error. The chain combines TRBV28 with TRBJ1-4; D possibly corresponds to TRBD1 (6 bases). Germline CDR1 and CDR2: MDHEN and SYDVKM. CDR3 length equals 14 residues. The CDR3 region has the DNA TGTGCCAGCAGTTTAGTTGGGGGCGATGAAAAACCGTTTTTT. It is translated as CASSLVGGDEKPFF.

This clonotype was observed many times. The chain uses TRBV6-5 and TRBJ2-7, with 14 bases aligning to TRBD2. Germline loops: CDR1 MNHEY, CDR2 SVGAGI. Germline trimming cut 6 bases from V and 7 bases from J; bases unmatched to any gene: 14. This CDR3 has 17 amino acids. The DNA of the CDR3 is TGTGCCAGCAGGGGCCCGGGACTAGCGGGAGTCGGAAGGGAGCAGTACTTC. Protein: CASRGPGLAGVGREQYF.

Many counts were recorded for this clonotype. The chain uses TRBV12-3 or TRBV12-4 and TRBJ2-7; 9 bases match TRBD1. CDR3 size: 14 residues. With 5 bases clipped from V and 3 bases from J, the junction kept 5 bases outside the gene matches. CDR3 sequence reads: CASSRGDRVYEQYF. CDR3 nucleotide sequence: TGTGCCAGCAGTCGAGGGGACAGGGTCTACGAGCAGTACTTC.

J is TRBJ2-7 and V is TRBV12-3 or TRBV12-4, with 14 bases identical to TRBD2. The J segment lost 5 bases and the V segment lost 2 bases, leaving 5 bases of the junction unmatched. This CDR3 spans 16 amino acids. The CDR3 sequence is CASSLRTSGRFNEQYF. The CDR3 DNA reads as TGTGCCAGCAGTTTACGGACTAGCGGGAGGTTTAACGAGCAGTACTTC.

This clonotype was picked up one time. Germline and junction disagree at one end, which may indicate a read error. In DNA form, the CDR3 reads TGTGCCATAGGGGGGGCCCTCCGCTTT. This translates into CAIGGALRF. The J gene is TRBJ1-6, the V gene TRBV10-3; maybe TRBD1 (6 bases). The CDR3 consists of 9 residues. From germline, CDR1 is ENHRY and CDR2 SYGVKD.

This clonotype has ten or more counts. The V and J genes are TRBV7-8 and TRBJ2-7; TRBD1 is a possible D gene (5 bases). V was trimmed by 1 base and J by 0 bases, leaving 19 bases between them. This CDR3 is 18 amino acids long. CDR1 and CDR2 from the germline V gene are SGHVS and FQNEAQ. The CDR3, as DNA: TGTGCCAGCAGCTTAGATACCCCGACAGTCGCATACTCCTACGAGCAGTACTTC. Translation: CASSLDTPTVAYSYEQYF. Variable domain in full (rest from reference TRBV7-8 and TRBJ2-7): GAGVSQSPRYKVAKRGQDVALRCDPISGHVSLFWYQQALGQGPEFLTYFQNEAQLDKSGLPSDRFFAERPEGSVSTLKIQRTQQEDSAVYLCASSLDTPTVAYSYEQYFGPGTRLTVT.

This chain uses TRBV5-5 with TRBJ1-4, with TRBD1 matching over 7 bases. Germline trimming cut 4 bases from V and 7 bases from J; bases unmatched to any gene: 7. CDR1 is SGHKS, CDR2 YYEKEE, per germline (reference sequence). The CDR3 is 14 residues long. As DNA, the CDR3 is TGTGCCAGCAGCACCGGTCCAGGGGGTGAAAAACTGTTTTTT. It translates to CASSTGPGGEKLFF.